The present T cell receptor (beta chain) was sequenced within a study of CD8 T cells in Susac syndrome (dated by TCRdb to between 2018 and 2021). Background on the whole study: Repertoire sequencing was used to test whether CD8+ T cell activation and differentiation in Susac syndrome was antigen driven. The clonality of the CD8+ T cell repertoire was compared across about a dozen healthy donors, around 14 Susac syndrome patients and about 16 multiple sclerosis patients. Overall study results and their limits: The number of individuals in the TCR sequencing and HLA analysis was recognized as being relatively small.

Sequences LGHDT (CDR1) and YNNKEL (CDR2) are obtained from the germline V gene (reference sequence). V was cut back by 1 base and J by 0 bases, leaving a gap of 9 bases between them. From the cysteine up to the phenylalanine, the CDR3 has a length of 15 residues. Just CDR3 DNA is preserved here, 45 bases in frame from base 1. Of note for this clonotype: What antigen it recognizes has not been identified. Base qualities are not at hand, and no much larger clone is one base apart.

RNA was extracted using the RNeasy kit, and about 0.45 to 1 microgram was reverse transcribed with random hexamers. The immunoSEQ multiplex PCR assay, covering 54 Vbeta and 13 Jbeta segments, was used to amplify TCR beta CDR3 regions. PCR amplification bias was corrected by using a synthetic template baseline for primer optimization and computational correction. The study's own analysis went as follows. Reads were annotated to V, D and J genes according to IMGT and were analyzed with immunoSEQ Analyzer, with only productive sequences retained. Clonality was computed as one minus Shannon entropy normalized by log2 of the number of productive unique sequences. For each patient and control, public and private clones were evaluated among the 100 most prevalent clones. Clones were defined as Susac-specific if absent from the healthy and MS cohorts, from 1052 published viral clones and from other ImmuneACCESS disease sequences. TCRdb trimmed the raw reads at Q25, called clones with MiXCR and kept productive beta chains. Rows are combined by CDR3 protein, so each entry shows the most common genes and DNA. These V and J calls originate from TCRdb's pipeline instead of the authors' own analysis. For this sample there are fewer than 70,000 distinct CDR3 sequences; over 90% appear just once. 0.2% to 0.25% of the sample belongs to the ten largest clones.

Peripheral blood CD8+ and CD4+ T cells from healthy donors, Susac syndrome patients and multiple sclerosis patients were profiled using high-throughput TCR beta sequencing. Healthy donors were included as age- and sex-matched controls. Bulk CD8+ and CD4+ T cells were purified magnetically by negative isolation, whereas CD8+ TEMRA cells were enriched by FACS. Blood was collected in EDTA tubes and processed within 24 hours, with PBMCs isolated through density gradient centrifugation. PBMCs intended for TCR sequencing were frozen in liquid nitrogen and were later thawed in a 37 degrees C water bath. The sorted or isolated CD4+, CD8+ and CD8+ TEMRA cells reached a purity of at least 90%.

The source material was CD8+ T cells from PBMCs. The V gene is TRBV3-1 and the J gene is TRBJ1-1; a tentative D match to TRBD1 spans 6 bases. The sequence was obtained from a human donor in good health. The DNA sequence follows: TGTGCCAGCAGCCAAGTCGGGGGCTTGAACACTGAAGCTTTCTTT. Its product reads: CASSQVGGLNTEAFF.